These 2 T cell receptor delta chains were all obtained from the same sample, sequenced in a study of Vδ1+ human thymocytes. These TCRs' antigens remain unknown. Extracted RNA was reverse transcribed into cDNA. Pooled V-gene forward primers with one constant-region reverse primer generated the CDR3 amplicons by multiplex PCR. TCRdb re-called clones from the multiplex PCR reads via CATT. Altogether 80,000 or so delta-chain clones are present, 30% to 45% being singletons, with the ten largest covering roughly 0.25%. General study findings and limits: Thymic TRG and TRD repertoires appeared highly polyclonal.

The sequencing input was Vdelta1+ gamma-delta thymocytes from the thymus. The subset here: FACS-sorted CD3+ TCRalphabeta- TCRVdelta1+ TCRVdelta2- thymocytes. The receptors here all came from a boy younger than two who had congenital heart surgery.

There are a few counts of this clone. The chain combines TRDV1 with TRDJ1; the match to TRDD3 covers 8 bases. V was pared by 4 bases and J by 0 bases, with 19 bases of the junction left unmatched. Germline values: CDR1 TSWWSYY, CDR2 QGS. This CDR3 is built from 20 residues. The CDR3 sequence is CALGGGETAPGGLYTDKLIF. CDR3 nucleotides: TGTGCTCTTGGGGGAGGAGAAACTGCCCCTGGGGGACTGTACACCGATAAACTCATCTTT.

This clone occurred a few times. The V and J genes are TRDV1 and TRDJ1; D is unresolved. V dropped 2 bases and J dropped 1 base, with 14 bases sitting between them. CDR1 is TSWWSYY, CDR2 QGS, per germline. This CDR3 contains 16 residues. CDR3 DNA sequence: TGTGCTCTTGGGGAAAAACACCTAACCCTCACCGATAAACTCATCTTT. This sequence encodes CALGEKHLTLTDKLIF.